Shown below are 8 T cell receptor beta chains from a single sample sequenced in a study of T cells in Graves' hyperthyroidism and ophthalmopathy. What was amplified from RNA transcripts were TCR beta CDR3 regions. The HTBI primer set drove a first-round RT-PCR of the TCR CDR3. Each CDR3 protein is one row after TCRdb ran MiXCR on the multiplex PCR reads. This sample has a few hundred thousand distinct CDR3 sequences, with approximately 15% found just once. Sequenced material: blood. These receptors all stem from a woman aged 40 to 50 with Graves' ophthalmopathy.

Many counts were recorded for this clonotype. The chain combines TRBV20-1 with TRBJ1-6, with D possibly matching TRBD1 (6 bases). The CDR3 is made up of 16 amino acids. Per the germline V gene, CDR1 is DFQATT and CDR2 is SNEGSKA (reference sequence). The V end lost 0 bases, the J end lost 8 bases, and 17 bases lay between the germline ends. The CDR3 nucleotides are TGCAGTGCTAGAGAAGGGGGTGTAAGCGGAGATTCACCCCTCCACTTT. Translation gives CSAREGGVSGDSPLHF.

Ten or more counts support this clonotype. For the CDR3, the DNA is TGTGCCAGCAGCCAAAGGCGGGACTATAATTCACCCCTCCACTTT. Its protein is CASSQRRDYNSPLHF. The gene calls are TRBV11-2 and TRBJ1-6; D uncertain. V lost 5 bases and J 3 bases, leaving 11 bases between the germline ends. The length of the CDR3 is 15 residues. Germline V gene sequence: CDR1 SGHAT, CDR2 FQNNGV.

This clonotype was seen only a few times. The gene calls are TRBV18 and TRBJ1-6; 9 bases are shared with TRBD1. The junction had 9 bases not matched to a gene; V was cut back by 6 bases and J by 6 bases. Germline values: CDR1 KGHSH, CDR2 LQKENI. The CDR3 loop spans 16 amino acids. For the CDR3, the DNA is TGTGCCAGCTCCGAAACAGGGGGCGCGCTTAATTCACCCCTCCACTTT. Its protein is CASSETGGALNSPLHF.

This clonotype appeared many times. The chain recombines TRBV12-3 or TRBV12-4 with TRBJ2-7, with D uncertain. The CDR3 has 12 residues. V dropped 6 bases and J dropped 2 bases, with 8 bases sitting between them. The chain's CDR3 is CASRAQTYEQYF. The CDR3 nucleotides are TGTGCCAGCAGGGCGCAAACCTACGAGCAGTACTTC.

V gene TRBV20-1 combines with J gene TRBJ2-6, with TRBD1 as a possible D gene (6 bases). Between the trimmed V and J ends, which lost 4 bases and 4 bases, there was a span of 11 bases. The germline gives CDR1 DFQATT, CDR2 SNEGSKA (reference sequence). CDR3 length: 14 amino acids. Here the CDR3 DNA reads TGCAGTGCTACTCAGGGGTCAGGGGCCAACGTCCTGACTTTC. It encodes CSATQGSGANVLTF.

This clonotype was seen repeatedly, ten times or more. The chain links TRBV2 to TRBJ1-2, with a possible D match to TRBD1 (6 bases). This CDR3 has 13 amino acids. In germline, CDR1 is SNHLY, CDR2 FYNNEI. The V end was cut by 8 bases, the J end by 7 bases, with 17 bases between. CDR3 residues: CASRPGAHGGYTF. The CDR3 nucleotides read TGTGCCAGCCGCCCAGGGGCGCATGGTGGCTACACCTTC.

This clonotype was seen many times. The CDR3 DNA follows: TGTGCCAGCAGCAGACAGGTAACCACTGAAGCTTTCTTT. This sequence encodes CASSRQVTTEAFF. The chain recombines TRBV11-2 with TRBJ1-1; TRBD1 is a possible D gene (6 bases). V was clipped by 5 bases and J by 4 bases, with 11 bases between them. The CDR3 totals 13 residues. The V gene's germline CDR1 is SGHAT and CDR2 FQNNGV.

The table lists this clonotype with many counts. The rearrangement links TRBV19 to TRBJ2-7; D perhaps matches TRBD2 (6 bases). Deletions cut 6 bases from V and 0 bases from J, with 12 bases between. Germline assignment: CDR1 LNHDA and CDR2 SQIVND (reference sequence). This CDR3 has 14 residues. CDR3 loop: CASSGSHPSYEQYF. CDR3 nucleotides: TGTGCCAGTAGCGGGAGCCACCCCTCCTACGAGCAGTACTTC.